The rows below give T cell receptor beta chains drawn from one sample of a study of blood T cell repertoires in COVID-19. Produced via immunoSEQ multiplex PCR; TCRdb's table is partial and in-frame only. The sample records 200,000 or so clones, roughly nine tenths being singletons. The sequenced sample consisted of peripheral blood. Receptors originate from a man in his fifties or sixties who had recovered from COVID-19. Each CDR3 is given with its conserved first and last residue. The order of the fields is J gene, clone size, V gene, D gene, CDR3 protein, CDR3 DNA. D genes are given only for firm matches. Size is stated for part of the rows, as once, few or many counts, or as a class when the clone is expanded.

j_gene: TRBJ2-7; abundance: -; v_gene: TRBV29-1; d_gene: TRBD2; CDR3aa: CSVAPGLAAYEQYF; CDR3nt: TGCAGCGTGGCTCCGGGACTAGCAGCCTACGAGCAGTACTTC
j_gene: TRBJ2-1; abundance: -; v_gene: TRBV11-2; d_gene: TRBD2; CDR3aa: CASSLVSASGGVGNEQFF; CDR3nt: TGTGCCAGCAGCTTAGTTTCGGCTAGCGGGGGGGTCGGTAATGAGCAGTTCTTC
j_gene: TRBJ2-1; abundance: -; v_gene: TRBV7-8; d_gene: TRBD2; CDR3aa: CASSITPSGNEQFF; CDR3nt: TGTGCCAGCAGCATCACCCCTAGCGGCAATGAGCAGTTCTTC
j_gene: TRBJ2-3; abundance: -; v_gene: TRBV9; d_gene: -; CDR3aa: CASSVDRAADTQYF; CDR3nt: TGTGCCAGCAGCGTAGACAGGGCAGCAGATACGCAGTATTTT
j_gene: TRBJ2-5; abundance: -; v_gene: TRBV3-1/TRBV3-2; d_gene: -; CDR3aa: CASSLGRGGQETQYF; CDR3nt: TGTGCCAGCAGCCTAGGTAGGGGGGGACAAGAGACCCAGTACTTC
j_gene: TRBJ2-2; abundance: -; v_gene: TRBV2; d_gene: TRBD1; CDR3aa: CASGQGNTGELFF; CDR3nt: TGTGCCAGTGGACAGGGTAACACCGGGGAGCTGTTTTTT
j_gene: TRBJ1-3; abundance: -; v_gene: TRBV3-1/TRBV3-2; d_gene: -; CDR3aa: CASSQVRGQGNTIYF; CDR3nt: TGTGCCAGCAGCCAAGTTCGGGGACAAGGAAACACCATATATTTT
j_gene: TRBJ1-6; abundance: -; v_gene: TRBV19; d_gene: TRBD1; CDR3aa: CASSTRQGEVNSPLHF; CDR3nt: TGTGCCAGTAGTACCCGACAGGGTGAAGTCAATTCACCCCTCCACTTT
j_gene: TRBJ2-7; abundance: -; v_gene: TRBV5-1; d_gene: TRBD1; CDR3aa: CATLTGFSHEQYF; CDR3nt: TGCGCCACCCTGACAGGGTTTTCGCACGAGCAGTACTTC
j_gene: TRBJ2-3; abundance: -; v_gene: TRBV7-9; d_gene: -; CDR3aa: CASSEGAELGTQYF; CDR3nt: TGTGCCAGCAGCGAAGGGGCGGAGTTAGGTACGCAGTATTTT
j_gene: TRBJ2-1; abundance: -; v_gene: TRBV6-1; d_gene: -; CDR3aa: CASSERLDSQSPYDEQFF; CDR3nt: TGTGCCAGCAGTGAAAGGCTTGACAGTCAGTCGCCCTACGATGAGCAGTTCTTC
j_gene: TRBJ2-5; abundance: -; v_gene: TRBV19; d_gene: TRBD2; CDR3aa: CASSSATSGSFKTQYF; CDR3nt: TGTGCCAGTAGTTCTGCGACTAGCGGGAGTTTTAAGACCCAGTACTTC
j_gene: TRBJ2-7; abundance: -; v_gene: TRBV28; d_gene: TRBD1; CDR3aa: CASSRGGQGSYEQYF; CDR3nt: TGTGCCAGCAGCAGGGGGGGACAGGGCTCCTACGAGCAGTACTTC
j_gene: TRBJ2-5; abundance: -; v_gene: TRBV18; d_gene: -; CDR3aa: CASSPWRSQETQYF; CDR3nt: TGTGCCAGCTCACCGTGGCGGAGCCAAGAGACCCAGTACTTC
j_gene: TRBJ2-7; abundance: -; v_gene: TRBV19; d_gene: TRBD2; CDR3aa: CASRGTRPPYEQYF; CDR3nt: TGTGCCAGTAGGGGGACTAGGCCTCCCTACGAGCAGTACTTC
j_gene: TRBJ2-7; abundance: few; v_gene: TRBV29-1; d_gene: -; CDR3aa: CSGEVPFPPYEQYF; CDR3nt: TGCAGCGGGGAGGTCCCCTTTCCTCCCTACGAGCAGTACTTC
j_gene: TRBJ1-1; abundance: few; v_gene: TRBV7-9; d_gene: TRBD1; CDR3aa: CASSWRDSLEAFF; CDR3nt: TGTGCCAGCAGCTGGCGGGACAGCCTAGAAGCTTTCTTT
j_gene: TRBJ1-3; abundance: -; v_gene: TRBV5-6; d_gene: TRBD1; CDR3aa: CASSVLGTGDPTGNTIYF; CDR3nt: TGTGCCAGCAGCGTACTCGGGACAGGAGATCCCACTGGAAACACCATATATTTT
j_gene: TRBJ2-1; abundance: -; v_gene: TRBV28; d_gene: TRBD1; CDR3aa: CASSRNRGTEPYNEQFF; CDR3nt: TGTGCCAGCAGTCGGAACCGTGGGACAGAACCCTACAATGAGCAGTTCTTC
j_gene: TRBJ1-5; abundance: -; v_gene: TRBV4-2; d_gene: -; CDR3aa: CASSQSLQYNQPQHF; CDR3nt: TGTGCCAGCAGCCAAAGTTTACAGTACAATCAGCCCCAGCATTTT
j_gene: TRBJ1-5; abundance: few; v_gene: TRBV7-3; d_gene: -; CDR3aa: CASSPPRVGRGQPQHF; CDR3nt: TGTGCCAGCAGCCCTCCGCGAGTGGGTCGGGGTCAGCCCCAGCATTTT
j_gene: TRBJ2-3; abundance: -; v_gene: TRBV7-2; d_gene: -; CDR3aa: CASSLTQGSTDTQYF; CDR3nt: TGTGCCAGCAGCTTAACTCAGGGTAGCACAGATACGCAGTATTTT
j_gene: TRBJ1-1; abundance: -; v_gene: TRBV20-1; d_gene: -; CDR3aa: CSASQGKKTPNTEAFF; CDR3nt: TGCAGTGCTAGTCAGGGGAAAAAAACTCCAAACACTGAAGCTTTCTTT
j_gene: TRBJ1-5; abundance: -; v_gene: TRBV28; d_gene: TRBD1; CDR3aa: CASSANRGIGNQPQHF; CDR3nt: TGTGCCAGCAGTGCAAACAGGGGGATCGGGAATCAGCCCCAGCATTTT
j_gene: TRBJ2-1; abundance: -; v_gene: TRBV7-9; d_gene: TRBD2; CDR3aa: CASSLALSGRSDEQFF; CDR3nt: TGTGCCAGCAGCTTAGCTCTTAGCGGGAGGTCCGATGAGCAGTTCTTC
j_gene: TRBJ2-3; abundance: -; v_gene: TRBV28; d_gene: -; CDR3aa: CASSPGGLGPDTQYF; CDR3nt: TGTGCCAGCAGCCCAGGGGGACTAGGCCCAGATACGCAGTATTTT
j_gene: TRBJ2-3; abundance: -; v_gene: TRBV14; d_gene: TRBD2; CDR3aa: CASSQGLHSGPDTQYF; CDR3nt: TGTGCCAGCAGCCAGGGACTACACTCGGGCCCAGATACGCAGTATTTT
j_gene: TRBJ1-3; abundance: -; v_gene: TRBV6-1; d_gene: -; CDR3aa: CASSDVIVGNTIYF; CDR3nt: TGTGCCAGCAGTGATGTTATTGTCGGAAACACCATATATTTT
j_gene: TRBJ2-1; abundance: -; v_gene: TRBV5-1; d_gene: TRBD1; CDR3aa: CASSLGDSYNEQFF; CDR3nt: TGCGCCAGCAGCTTGGGGGACAGCTACAATGAGCAGTTCTTC
j_gene: TRBJ2-3; abundance: -; v_gene: TRBV7-2; d_gene: TRBD2; CDR3aa: CASNSRGGSADTQYF; CDR3nt: TGTGCCAGCAACTCTCGGGGGGGATCCGCAGATACGCAGTATTTT
j_gene: TRBJ2-1; abundance: -; v_gene: TRBV7-6; d_gene: -; CDR3aa: CASSLAVDEQFF; CDR3nt: TGTGCCAGCAGCTTAGCTGTCGATGAGCAGTTCTTC
j_gene: TRBJ1-1; abundance: -; v_gene: TRBV21-1; d_gene: -; CDR3aa: CASSKSRDRDDTEAFF; CDR3nt: TGTGCCAGCAGCAAATCGCGAGACAGGGATGACACTGAAGCTTTCTTT
j_gene: TRBJ1-1; abundance: -; v_gene: TRBV27; d_gene: TRBD1; CDR3aa: CASSLLRGLGTEAFF; CDR3nt: TGTGCCAGCAGTCTCCTCAGGGGGCTGGGAACTGAAGCTTTCTTT
j_gene: TRBJ2-2; abundance: -; v_gene: TRBV19; d_gene: TRBD2; CDR3aa: CASRRGGTGELFF; CDR3nt: TGTGCCAGTAGACGGGGGGGCACCGGGGAGCTGTTTTTT
j_gene: TRBJ2-5; abundance: -; v_gene: TRBV6-5; d_gene: TRBD2; CDR3aa: CASRGLAGVLETQYF; CDR3nt: TGTGCCAGCAGGGGACTAGCGGGAGTACTAGAGACCCAGTACTTC
j_gene: TRBJ2-2; abundance: -; v_gene: TRBV7-2; d_gene: TRBD2; CDR3aa: CASSLYRASGMSGELFF; CDR3nt: TGTGCCAGCAGCTTGTACCGAGCTAGCGGGATGTCCGGGGAGCTGTTTTTT
j_gene: TRBJ2-7; abundance: -; v_gene: TRBV7-2; d_gene: -; CDR3aa: CASSTSTGTYEQYF; CDR3nt: TGTGCCAGCAGCACATCGACAGGGACTTACGAGCAGTACTTC
j_gene: TRBJ1-1; abundance: -; v_gene: TRBV5-6; d_gene: -; CDR3aa: CASSLLTLVDTEAFF; CDR3nt: TGTGCCAGCAGCTTGCTGACACTTGTGGACACTGAAGCTTTCTTT
j_gene: TRBJ2-5; abundance: once; v_gene: TRBV4-1; d_gene: -; CDR3aa: CASSQVGTRGETQYF; CDR3nt: TGCGCCAGCAGCCAAGTCGGCACTAGAGGGGAGACCCAGTACTTC
j_gene: TRBJ1-5; abundance: once; v_gene: TRBV7-2; d_gene: TRBD1; CDR3aa: CASSGSTGRQPQHF; CDR3nt: TGTGCCAGCAGCGGGTCGACAGGGAGGCAGCCCCAGCATTTT
j_gene: TRBJ1-5; abundance: -; v_gene: TRBV10-1; d_gene: TRBD1; CDR3aa: CASRNWPGGGNQPQHF; CDR3nt: TGCGCCAGCAGGAATTGGCCAGGGGGAGGCAATCAGCCCCAGCATTTT
j_gene: TRBJ2-6; abundance: -; v_gene: TRBV7-9; d_gene: -; CDR3aa: CASSLVLASTPGANVLTF; CDR3nt: TGTGCCAGCAGCTTAGTCCTAGCGAGCACTCCGGGGGCCAACGTCCTGACTTTC